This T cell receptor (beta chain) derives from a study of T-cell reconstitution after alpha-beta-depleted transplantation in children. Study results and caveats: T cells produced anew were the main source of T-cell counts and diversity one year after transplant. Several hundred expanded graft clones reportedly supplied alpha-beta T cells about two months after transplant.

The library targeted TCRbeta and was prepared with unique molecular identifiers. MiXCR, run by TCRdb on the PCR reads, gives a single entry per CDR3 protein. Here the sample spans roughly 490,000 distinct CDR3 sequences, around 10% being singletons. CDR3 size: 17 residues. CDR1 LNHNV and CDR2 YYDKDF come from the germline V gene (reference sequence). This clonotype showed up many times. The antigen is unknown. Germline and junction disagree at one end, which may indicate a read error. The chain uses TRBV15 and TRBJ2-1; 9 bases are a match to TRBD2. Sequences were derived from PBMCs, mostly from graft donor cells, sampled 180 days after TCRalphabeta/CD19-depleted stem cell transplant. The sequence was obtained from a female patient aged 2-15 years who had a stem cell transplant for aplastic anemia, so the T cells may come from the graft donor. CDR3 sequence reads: CATSRDLAGGPYDEQFF. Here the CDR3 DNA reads TGTGCCACCAGCAGAGATCTCGCGGGAGGGCCCTACGATGAGCAGTTCTTC.